The 5 T cell receptor beta chains in this list originate from one sample, sequenced in a study of blood T cell repertoires in COVID-19. Profiled with immunoSEQ multiplex PCR; TCRdb holds only in-frame clones, not every one. The profile shows over 85,000 clones, approximately 86% of them singletons. Sequenced input: peripheral blood. The receptors were sampled from a man between 60 and 70 years old with acute or convalescent COVID-19.

V and J are TRBV2 and TRBJ1-2, with D tentatively TRBD1 (5 bases). Germline CDR1 reads SNHLY; CDR2 reads FYNNEI. This CDR3 is 15 amino acids long. V was pared by 3 bases and J by 5 bases, with 16 bases between. The CDR3 reads CASSEGTGDLYGYTF. CDR3 sequence (DNA): TGTGCCAGCAGTGAGGGAACGGGGGACCTATATGGCTACACCTTC.

The genes are TRBV6-4 and TRBJ1-1, with D maybe TRBD1 (5 bases). Germline CDR1 is MRHNA and CDR2 is SNTAGT. The V end lost 6 bases, the J end lost 1 base, and 9 bases lay between the germline ends. The CDR3 is made up of 13 amino acids. In DNA, the CDR3 is TGTGCCAGCAGCGAGCAGGGGAACACTGAAGCTTTCTTT. Translated: CASSEQGNTEAFF.

This chain uses TRBV30 with TRBJ1-4, with D possibly being TRBD1 (5 bases). Germline V gene data show CDR1 as GTSNPN and CDR2 as SVGIG (reference sequence). V lost 5 bases, J lost 8 bases, and 12 bases lay in between. The length of the CDR3 is 12 residues. The chain's CDR3 is CAWSDRGEKLFF. CDR3 nucleotide sequence: TGTGCCTGGTCAGACAGAGGCGAAAAACTGTTTTTT.

In its sample, this clone was seen a few times. This rearrangement joins TRBV4-2 to TRBJ2-2; maybe TRBD1 (5 bases). The germline CDR1 and CDR2 sequences are LGHNA and YNFKEQ. This CDR3 has 13 amino acids. Trimming shortened V by 4 bases and J by 5 bases, and 8 bases separated the two germline ends. CDR3 DNA: TGTGCCAGCAGCCGGGGCCCGACCGGGGAGCTGTTTTTT. Its protein is CASSRGPTGELFF.

CDR3 protein: CASSLLTGAYNEQFF. In nucleotides, the CDR3 is TGTGCCAGCAGCTTACTGACAGGGGCCTACAATGAGCAGTTCTTC. The chain has TRBV11-2 and TRBJ2-1, with 8 bases that match TRBD1. The CDR3 consists of 15 residues. The germline V gene has CDR1 SGHAT and CDR2 FQNNGV. V dropped 2 bases and J dropped 2; count of bases not matched to a gene: 2.